This TCR beta chain was captured in a study of spatial heterogeneity in lung cancer. Study information: Alpha-chain detections were consistently fewer than beta-chain detections among the sequences.

Study-wide results and caveats: Expanded tumor TCRs that were ubiquitous appeared in blood more at resection than follow-up.

Every individual TCR cDNA molecule carried its own unique molecular identifier, which allowed correction of PCR and sequencing errors. MiXCR was run by TCRdb on the 5' RACE reads, yielding one entry per CDR3 protein. Of around 110,000 distinct CDR3 sequences in the sample, approximately 12% were seen once. This clonotype was recorded a few times. Its target is not known. The CDR3 covers 16 residues. The J segment lost 4 bases and the V segment lost 0 bases, leaving 2 bases of the junction unmatched. Germline loops: CDR1 LGHNA, CDR2 YNFKEQ. Indicated time point: blood at routine non-recurrence follow-up after resection. The input material, whole RNA from tumor, nontumor lung or frozen PBMC, was sequenced unsorted.

The TCR comes from a male donor with early-stage non-small cell lung cancer. The chain couples TRBV4-2 to TRBJ2-1, with 11 positions matching TRBD2. This material consisted of PBMCs, taken at follow-up. CDR3 residues: CASSQEASGGYNEQFF. As DNA, the CDR3 is TGTGCCAGCAGCCAAGAGGCTAGCGGGGGGTACAATGAGCAGTTCTTC.